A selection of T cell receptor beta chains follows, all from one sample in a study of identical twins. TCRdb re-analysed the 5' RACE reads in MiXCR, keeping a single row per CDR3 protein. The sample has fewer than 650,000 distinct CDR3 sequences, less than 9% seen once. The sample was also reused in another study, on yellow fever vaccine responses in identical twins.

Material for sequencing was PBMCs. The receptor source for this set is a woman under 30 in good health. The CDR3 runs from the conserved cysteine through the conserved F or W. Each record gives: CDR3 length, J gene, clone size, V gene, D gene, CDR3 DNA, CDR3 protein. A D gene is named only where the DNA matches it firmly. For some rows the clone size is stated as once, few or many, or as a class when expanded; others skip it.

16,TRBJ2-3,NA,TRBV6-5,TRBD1,TGTGCCAGCAGTTACTCCGGGACAGGGCTCACAGATACGCAGTATTTT,CASSYSGTGLTDTQYF
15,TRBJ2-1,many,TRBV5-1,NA,TGCGCCAGCAGCTTGGGACGGTACTCCTACAATGAGCAGTTCTTC,CASSLGRYSYNEQFF
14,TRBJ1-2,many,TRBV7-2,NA,TGTGCCAGCACAAGAACGGAGGGGAACTATGGCTACACCTTC,CASTRTEGNYGYTF
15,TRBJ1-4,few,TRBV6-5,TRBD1,TGTGCCAGCAGTTACCGGGGACAGGGGAGTGAAAAACTGTTTTTT,CASSYRGQGSEKLFF
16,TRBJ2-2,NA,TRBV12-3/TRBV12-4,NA,TGTGCCAGCACACCATCGGGACAATCAAACACCGGGGAGCTGTTTTTT,CASTPSGQSNTGELFF
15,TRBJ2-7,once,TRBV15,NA,TGTGCCACCAGCAGAGATAAGGGGGGGAACTACGAGCAGTACTTC,CATSRDKGGNYEQYF
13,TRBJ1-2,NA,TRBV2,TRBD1,TGTGCCAGCAGTGCCGATGCCGTGGACAGGGCTACCTTC,CASSADAVDRATF
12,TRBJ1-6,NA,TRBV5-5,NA,TGTGCCAGCAGCATGGTCTTACCACCCCTCCACTTT,CASSMVLPPLHF
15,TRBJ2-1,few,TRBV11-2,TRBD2,TGTGCCAGCAGCTTAGGGGCGGGAGCGGGCGATGAGCAGTTCTTC,CASSLGAGAGDEQFF
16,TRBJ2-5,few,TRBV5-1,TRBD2,TGCGCCAGCAGCACCTCCGGGACTAGGGGCCAAGAGACCCAGTACTTC,CASSTSGTRGQETQYF
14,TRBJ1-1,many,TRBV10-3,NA,TGTGCCATCAGAAAGACAGAACTGAACACTGAAGCTTTCTTT,CAIRKTELNTEAFF
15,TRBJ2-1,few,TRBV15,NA,TGTGCCACCAGCAGAAGAGACAGGCAATACAATGAGCAGTTCTTC,CATSRRDRQYNEQFF
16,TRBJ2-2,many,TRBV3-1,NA,TGTGCCAGCAGCCCTCCGTGGAATAGCGGCACCGGGGAGCTGTTTTTT,CASSPPWNSGTGELFF
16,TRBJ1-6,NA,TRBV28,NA,TGTGCCAGCAGTCAGGGTTCCGGAGACTATAATTCACCCCTCCACTTT,CASSQGSGDYNSPLHF
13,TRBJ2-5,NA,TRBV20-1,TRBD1,TGCAGTGCTGGACAGGGGGCTGGAGAGACCCAGTACTTC,CSAGQGAGETQYF
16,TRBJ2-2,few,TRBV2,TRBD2,TGTGCCAGCAGTGAAGGACTAGCGGTTCAAAGGGGGGAGCTGTTTTTT,CASSEGLAVQRGELFF
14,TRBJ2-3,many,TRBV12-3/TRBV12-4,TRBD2,TGTGCCAGCAGTTTCGCGGGGGGGCGAGATACGCAGTATTTT,CASSFAGGRDTQYF
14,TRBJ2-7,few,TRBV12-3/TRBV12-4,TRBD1,TGTGCCAGCAGCGAGACAGGGCCCTCCTACGAGCAGTACTTC,CASSETGPSYEQYF
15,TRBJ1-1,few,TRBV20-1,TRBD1,TGCAGTGCCCCCGGACAGGGGGCAATGAACACTGAAGCTTTCTTT,CSAPGQGAMNTEAFF
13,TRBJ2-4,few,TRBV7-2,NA,TGTGCCAGCAGCGGGGGTTCCAAAAACATTCAGTACTTC,CASSGGSKNIQYF
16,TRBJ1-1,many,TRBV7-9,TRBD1,TGTGCCAGCAGCAAGGACAGGGGATGGGAGAACACTGAAGCTTTCTTT,CASSKDRGWENTEAFF
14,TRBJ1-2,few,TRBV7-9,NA,TGTGCCAGCAGCTTAAGTGCCGGTGACTATGGCTACACCTTC,CASSLSAGDYGYTF
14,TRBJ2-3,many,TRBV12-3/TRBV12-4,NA,TGTGCCAGCAGTATCAGCGGTAGCACAGATACGCAGTATTTT,CASSISGSTDTQYF
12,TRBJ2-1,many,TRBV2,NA,TGTGCCAGCAGGGACGTGAGAGTTGAGCAGTTCTTC,CASRDVRVEQFF
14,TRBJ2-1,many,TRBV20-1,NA,TGCAGTGCTGTAGCGTACAGCTCCTACAATGAGCAGTTCTTC,CSAVAYSSYNEQFF
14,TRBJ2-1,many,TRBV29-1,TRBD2,TGCAGCTGGGGAGGGGTGGCCTCCTACAATGAGCAGTTCTTC,CSWGGVASYNEQFF
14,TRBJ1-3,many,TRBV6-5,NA,TGTGCCAGCAGTTACGAAGACAGTAGAAACACCATATATTTT,CASSYEDSRNTIYF
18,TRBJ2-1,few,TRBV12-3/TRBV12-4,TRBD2,TGTGCCAGCAGTTTAGCGGGAGGGACTAGCCGCCTGGGGAATGAGCAGTTCTTC,CASSLAGGTSRLGNEQFF
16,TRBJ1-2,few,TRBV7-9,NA,TGTGCCAGCAGCAACCCTCTTTTGGGGGCTGACTATGGCTACACCTTC,CASSNPLLGADYGYTF
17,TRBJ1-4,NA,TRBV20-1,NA,TGCAGTGCTAGAGATGGGTTTCGGGCCTGGGACGGTGAAAAACTGTTTTTT,CSARDGFRAWDGEKLFF
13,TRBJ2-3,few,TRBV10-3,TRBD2,TGTGCCATCACACCCGGGGGGACAGATACGCAGTATTTT,CAITPGGTDTQYF
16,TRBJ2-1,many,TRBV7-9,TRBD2,TGTGCCAGCAGCTCATTAGCGGGAGGGTCCTACAATGAGCAGTTCTTC,CASSSLAGGSYNEQFF
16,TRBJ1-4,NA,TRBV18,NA,TGTGCCAGCTCACGAGACGGTCCAATGGATATGGGAAAACTGTTTTTT,CASSRDGPMDMGKLFF
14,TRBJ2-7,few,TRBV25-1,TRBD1,TGTGCCAGCAGTGAGCATACAGGGGCCAACGAGCAGTACTTC,CASSEHTGANEQYF
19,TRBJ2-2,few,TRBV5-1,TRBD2,TGCGCCAGCAGCTTGTCGATAGCGGGATTGGGGGCGCGGACCGGGGAGCTGTTTTTT,CASSLSIAGLGARTGELFF
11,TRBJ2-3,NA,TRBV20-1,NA,TGCAGTGCTAGAGATACCTATACGCAGTATTTT,CSARDTYTQYF
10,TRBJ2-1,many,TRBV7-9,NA,TGTGCCAGCAGCTCTCATGAGCAGTTCTTC,CASSSHEQFF
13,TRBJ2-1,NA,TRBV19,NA,TGTGCCAGTAGTATAGGCACCTACAATGAGCAGTTCTTC,CASSIGTYNEQFF
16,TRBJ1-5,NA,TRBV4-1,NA,TGCGCCAGCAGCCAAGACGGGACGGCCCTTAATCAGCCCCAGCATTTT,CASSQDGTALNQPQHF
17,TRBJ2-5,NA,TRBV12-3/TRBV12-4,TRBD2,TGTGCCAGCAGTTTGGGGACTAGCGGGAGAAGGTGGAAGACCCAGTACTTC,CASSLGTSGRRWKTQYF
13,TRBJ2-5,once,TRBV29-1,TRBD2,TGCAGCGTTAACGGGGGGGCGTCAGGGACCCAGTACTTC,CSVNGGASGTQYF
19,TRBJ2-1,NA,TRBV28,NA,TGTGCCAGCAGTCTAATACTCCGGGACCCCCCGTTAGGCTACAATGAGCAGTTCTTC,CASSLILRDPPLGYNEQFF
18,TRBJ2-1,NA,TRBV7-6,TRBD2,TGTGCCAGCAGCTTAGGGACTAGCGGGGCTCGATCAATGGGTGAGCAGTTCTTC,CASSLGTSGARSMGEQFF
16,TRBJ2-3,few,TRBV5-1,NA,TGCGCCAGCAGCTTGGGACCCACGCCAGCGACAGATACGCAGTATTTT,CASSLGPTPATDTQYF
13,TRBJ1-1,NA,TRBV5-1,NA,TGCGCCAGCAGCTTGGAATGGGGGCCTGAAGCTTTCTTT,CASSLEWGPEAFF
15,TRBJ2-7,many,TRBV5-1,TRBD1,TGCGCCAGCAGCTTGGGGACAGGGAGCTCCTACGAGCAGTACTTC,CASSLGTGSSYEQYF
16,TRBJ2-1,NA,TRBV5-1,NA,TGCGCCAGCAGCTTGGTCGGGGGGACATCACCTAATGAGCAGTTCTTC,CASSLVGGTSPNEQFF
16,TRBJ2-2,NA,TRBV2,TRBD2,TGTGCCAGCAGGGAGGGACTAGCGGGAGCTTACGGGGAGCTGTTTTTT,CASREGLAGAYGELFF
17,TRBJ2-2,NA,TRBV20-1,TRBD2,TGCAGTGCTAGGGCCTTAGCGGGGATTGCGAACACCGGGGAGCTGTTTTTT,CSARALAGIANTGELFF
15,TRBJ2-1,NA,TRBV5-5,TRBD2,TGTGCCAGCAGCTTGTGGACTAGTAGGGGCAATGAGCAGTTCTTC,CASSLWTSRGNEQFF
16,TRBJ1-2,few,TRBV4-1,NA,TGCGCCAGCAGCCAAGTTGAAGGTGCGTTTGCCTATGGCTACACCTTC,CASSQVEGAFAYGYTF
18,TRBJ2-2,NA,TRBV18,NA,TGTGCCAGCTCACCACCGCGCATGGGACTGGCGAACACCGGGGAGCTGTTTTTT,CASSPPRMGLANTGELFF
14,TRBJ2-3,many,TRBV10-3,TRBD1,TGTGCCATCAGCGATGGACAGGGGACAGATACGCAGTATTTT,CAISDGQGTDTQYF
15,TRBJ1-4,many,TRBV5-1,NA,TGCGCCAGCAGCTTGGCCTTGCGGGTTGATGAAAAACTGTTTTTT,CASSLALRVDEKLFF